This T cell receptor beta chain derives from a study of blood T cell repertoires in COVID-19. For the study at large: There were acute and convalescent COVID-19 samples, and they came from the United States, Italy and Spain. Sources were T cells, B-cell-depleted T cells, or PBMCs; the material itself was cDNA or gDNA.

The table lists this clone with a count of one. Distinct nucleotide sequences in the sample also encode this CDR3. The CDR3 has 14 amino acids. Germline V CDR1 and CDR2: SGHAT, FQNNGV. The V end was cut by 1 base, the J end by 2 bases, with 8 bases between. Seattle patients were enrolled while actively infected and followed longitudinally. Original processing notes: The assay estimated nucleated cells by amplifying reference gene primers. Here immunoSEQ multiplex PCR was the method, and the copy in TCRdb shows in-frame clones only, minus some. V and J calls and clone size are as listed in that table; D and trimming were resolved from the DNA. The repertoire holds a few hundred thousand clones, with around 92% as singletons.

The clonotype comes from a young adult with COVID-19, enrolled during active disease. The chain carries TRBV11-2 and TRBJ1-2; D might be TRBD1 (5 bases). The specimen sequenced was peripheral blood. CDR3 DNA sequence: TGTGCCAGCAGCTTAGGACAGACCAACTATGGCTACACCTTC. Encoded protein: CASSLGQTNYGYTF.